This paragraph covers one T cell receptor beta chain sequence. The record originates from a study of blood T cell repertoires in COVID-19. As for the study in general: COVID-19 samples, acute and convalescent, were from the United States, Italy and Spain.

Sequencing used immunoSEQ multiplex PCR; TCRdb keeps in-frame clones, though not all of them. The sample gives some 260,000 clones, approximately 80% of which show up once; 4% to 6% is in the top ten. The germline V gene has CDR1 SGHTA and CDR2 FQGNSA. V was clipped by 4 bases and J by 4 bases, with 11 bases between them. This CDR3 has 14 amino acids. The sequence was obtained from a woman aged 80 or older with active or convalescent COVID-19. The rearrangement joins TRBV7-2 to TRBJ1-3, with D perhaps TRBD1 (5 bases). The sample comprised peripheral blood. The DNA for the CDR3 is TGTGCCAGCAGCTCTGAAAGACAGGGAAACACCATATATTTT. Translation: CASSSERQGNTIYF.